Following are 30 T cell receptor beta chains from one sample sequenced in a study of blood T cell repertoires in COVID-19. Assay: immunoSEQ multiplex PCR; the TCRdb copy retains only in-frame clones and omits some. The sample yields 300,000 to 400,000 clones, more than 70% seen once. The sample comprised peripheral blood. The origin of the receptors is a woman in her fifties or sixties who had recovered from COVID-19.

The chain uses TRBV28 and TRBJ2-3; the match to TRBD2 covers 13 bases. V shed 5 bases, J shed 4 bases, and the junction held 6 bases outside the gene matches. In germline, CDR1 is MDHEN, CDR2 SYDVKM. This CDR3 comprises 16 residues. The CDR3 bases are TGTGCCAGCAGTCCGACCGGACTAGCGGGAGCAGATACGCAGTATTTT. Its translation: CASSPTGLAGADTQYF.

This sequence joins TRBV5-1 and TRBJ1-1, with a weak D call TRBD1 (6 bases). The length of the CDR3 is 15 residues. Germline loops: CDR1 SGHRS, CDR2 YFSETQ. Trimming stripped 4 bases from V and 4 bases from J, with 17 bases between. The CDR3 bases are TGCGCCAGCAGCGAAGGCAGGGGAAAGAGCACTGAAGCTTTCTTT. It codes for CASSEGRGKSTEAFF.

The J gene is TRBJ2-7, the V gene TRBV29-1; perhaps TRBD2 as D (5 bases). Germline assignment: CDR1 SQVTM and CDR2 ANQGSEA. This CDR3 is built from 13 residues. Trimming removed 4 bases at V and 4 bases at J, with 14 bases between. CDR3 protein: CSVVTGTRYEQYF. In DNA form, the CDR3 reads TGCAGCGTTGTTACGGGAACCAGGTACGAGCAGTACTTC.

The chain has TRBV19 and TRBJ2-7; 9 bases line up with TRBD1. Germline V gives CDR1 LNHDA, CDR2 SQIVND (reference sequence). V was pared by 5 bases and J by 3 bases, with 8 bases of the junction left unmatched. The CDR3 length is 15 residues. CDR3 sequence reads: CASSAPGQGNYEQYF. The CDR3 DNA sequence: TGTGCCAGTAGTGCTCCGGGACAGGGTAACTACGAGCAGTACTTC.

The V gene is TRBV30, the J gene TRBJ1-5; no firm D call. The CDR3 consists of 13 residues. Germline V lookup: CDR1 GTSNPN, CDR2 SVGIG (reference sequence). Trimming took off 2 bases at V and 7 bases at J, with 12 bases between the two ends. The CDR3 DNA sequence: TGTGCCTGGAGTTCCCATGACACCCAGCCCCAGCATTTT. Its protein product is CAWSSHDTQPQHF.

The chain combines TRBV27 with TRBJ1-5; D remains ambiguous. From germline, CDR1 is MNHEY and CDR2 SMNVEV (reference sequence). This CDR3 has 14 residues. Deletions cut 6 bases from V and 0 bases from J, with 9 bases between. This chain's CDR3 is CASRGSYSNQPQHF. DNA of the CDR3: TGTGCCAGCAGGGGCAGTTATAGCAATCAGCCCCAGCATTTT.

This clone was detected only a few times. This chain connects TRBV24-1 to TRBJ2-1; TRBD1 aligns across 9 bases. V lost 3 bases and J lost 8; bases outside the gene matches: 7. Germline assignment: CDR1 KGHDR and CDR2 SFDVKD. This CDR3 is 15 amino acids long. CDR3 in amino acids: CATSDLRDRDHEQFF. The CDR3, as DNA: TGTGCCACCAGTGATCTCCGGGACAGGGACCATGAGCAGTTCTTC.

This clone was observed once. V usage is TRBV13 and J usage is TRBJ2-6; the match to TRBD1 covers 8 bases. There are 18 residues in the CDR3. Germline V gene lookup returns CDR1 PRHDT and CDR2 FYEKMQ (reference sequence). With V trimmed by 5 bases and J by 1 base, 10 bases remained unmatched. CDR3 protein: CASSRQPRQGSGANVLTF. As DNA, the CDR3 is TGTGCCAGCAGCCGACAACCCAGACAGGGGTCTGGGGCCAACGTCCTGACTTTC.

The chain is built from TRBV27 and TRBJ1-6; 11 positions match TRBD1. The V segment lost 5 bases and the J segment 6 bases; nucleotides outside the gene matches: 9. CDR1 and CDR2 from the germline V gene are MNHEY and SMNVEV (reference sequence). This CDR3 comprises 17 residues. The CDR3 sequence: CASSRTGGPRINSPLHF. CDR3 bases: TGTGCCAGCAGTCGGACAGGGGGCCCTAGAATTAATTCACCCCTCCACTTT.

The chain joins TRBV6-2 or TRBV6-3 to TRBJ2-3, with D unresolved. The CDR3 has 14 amino acids. CDR1 MNHEY and CDR2 SVGEGT come from the germline V gene. The V and J ends lost 0 bases and 1 base respectively, with 5 bases between them. The DNA of the CDR3 is TGTGCCAGCAGTTACTCGAGCCGCACAGATACGCAGTATTTT. This gives the protein CASSYSSRTDTQYF.

The V and J genes are TRBV19 and TRBJ2-7; D remains ambiguous. There are 13 residues in the CDR3. The V end was cut by 6 bases, the J end by 0 bases, with 9 bases between. Germline CDR1 reads LNHDA; CDR2 reads SQIVND (reference sequence). CDR3 sequence: CASSPQASYEQYF. The CDR3 coding sequence is TGTGCCAGTAGCCCCCAGGCCTCCTACGAGCAGTACTTC.

This rearrangement joins TRBV28 to TRBJ2-5, with 9 bases identical to TRBD1. The germline gives CDR1 MDHEN, CDR2 SYDVKM. Trimming cost V 4 bases and J 5 bases; bases outside gene matches: 5. The CDR3 totals 14 residues. The CDR3 nucleotides read TGTGCCAGCAGTTGGGGACAGGGAGGCGAGACCCAGTACTTC. It is translated as CASSWGQGGETQYF.

CDR3 region: CASSDTGSPYGYTF. CDR3 in DNA: TGTGCCAGCAGCGACACAGGGTCCCCCTATGGCTACACCTTC. The V call is TRBV6-5, the J call TRBJ1-2, with TRBD1 as a possible D gene (6 bases). Germline CDR1 reads MNHEY; CDR2 reads SVGAGI. CDR3 length: 14 residues. Between the trimmed V and J ends, which lost 6 bases and 4 bases, there was a span of 15 bases.

The V and J genes are TRBV6-5 and TRBJ1-2; 7 nucleotides agree with TRBD1. This CDR3 has 13 residues. Trimming took 4 bases from V and 7 from J; bases not matched to a gene: 6. Germline V CDR1 and CDR2: MNHEY, SVGAGI. The CDR3 region has the DNA TGTGCCAGCAGTTCATGGACAGGCGGTGGCTACACCTTC. It specifies CASSSWTGGGYTF.

This CDR3 reads CASSYLSTGNTQYF. In nucleotides, the CDR3 is TGTGCCAGCAGTTACCTTTCGACGGGGAATACGCAGTATTTT. The rearrangement joins TRBV6-2 or TRBV6-3 to TRBJ2-3; D might be TRBD2 (5 bases). V shed 2 bases and J shed 7 bases, with 13 bases lying between them. This CDR3 is 14 amino acids long. Germline V CDR1 and CDR2: MNHEY, SVGEGT.

The rearrangement links TRBV27 to TRBJ2-1, with 13 bases aligning to TRBD2. The CDR3 spans 15 residues. J lost 9 bases, V lost 5 bases, and 7 bases had no gene match. CDR1 and CDR2 from the germline V gene are MNHEY and SMNVEV (reference sequence). CDR3 sequence reads: CASSPWTSGSGEQFF. The CDR3 nucleotides read TGTGCCAGCAGTCCGTGGACTAGCGGGAGCGGTGAGCAGTTCTTC.

The CDR3 nucleotides read TGTGCCAGCAGCCAAGGGGCGGGGACAGGGCCCTACGAGCAGTACTTC. It translates to CASSQGAGTGPYEQYF. This rearrangement joins TRBV3-1 (or the pseudogene TRBV3-2) to TRBJ2-7; 9 bases line up with TRBD1. V was pared by 1 base and J by 2 bases, with 6 bases of the junction left unmatched. The CDR3 covers 16 residues. Germline V gene lookup returns CDR1 LGHDT and CDR2 YNNKEL (reference sequence).

The gene calls are TRBV6-5 and TRBJ2-5; 9 nucleotides match TRBD2. The CDR3 runs to 15 residues. CDR1 and CDR2 from the germline V gene are MNHEY and SVGAGI. With 4 bases clipped from V and 4 bases from J, the junction kept 7 bases outside the gene matches. CDR3 residues: CASSSLAGVVETQYF. The CDR3 coding sequence is TGTGCCAGCAGTTCCTTAGCGGGGGTGGTAGAGACCCAGTACTTC.

J is TRBJ2-7 and V is TRBV4-2; TRBD2 agrees at 8 bases. Germline CDR1 LGHNA, CDR2 YNFKEQ. The CDR3 loop spans 15 amino acids. J gave up 0 bases and V 4 bases, and 5 bases lay outside the gene matches. Written as DNA, the CDR3 is TGTGCCAGCAGCCCTACTAGCGGATACTCCTACGAGCAGTACTTC. It codes for CASSPTSGYSYEQYF.

This clone was seen once. The chain is built from TRBV11-1 and TRBJ2-5, with 8 bases that match TRBD2. The V and J ends lost 3 bases and 4 bases, in that order; junction bases with no gene match: 7. Per germline, CDR1 SGHAT and CDR2 FQDESV (reference sequence). CDR3 length: 15 residues. As DNA, the CDR3 is TGTGCCAGCAGCTTTAGCGCGGGAGGTACAGAGACCCAGTACTTC. Amino acid sequence: CASSFSAGGTETQYF.

The chain links TRBV30 to TRBJ2-5; D is uncertain. Germline values: CDR1 GTSNPN, CDR2 SVGIG (reference sequence). V was shortened by 4 bases and J by 5 bases, with 8 bases between the two germline ends. The CDR3 extends over 11 amino acids. This CDR3 reads CAWNQAETQYF. CDR3 nucleotide sequence: TGTGCCTGGAATCAGGCGGAGACCCAGTACTTC.

V and J are TRBV27 and TRBJ2-7; 11 positions match TRBD2. CDR1 MNHEY and CDR2 SMNVEV come from the germline V gene (reference sequence). This CDR3 has 15 amino acids. The V segment lost 7 bases and the J segment 4 bases; nucleotides outside the gene matches: 9. The CDR3 loop reads CASNVAGGPRYEQYF. The CDR3 DNA sequence: TGTGCCAGCAACGTAGCGGGAGGGCCTAGGTACGAGCAGTACTTC.

A single count supports this clone. The J gene is TRBJ2-7, the V gene TRBV4-1; the match to TRBD1 covers 8 bases. Unmatched junction bases numbered 7, after V lost 8 bases and J lost 1 base. The CDR3 has 14 residues. Per germline, CDR1 MGHRA and CDR2 YSYEKL. The CDR3 coding sequence is TGCGCCAGCGCCTTCGACAGGGGTTCCTACGAGCAGTACTTC. Protein: CASAFDRGSYEQYF.

The V gene is TRBV7-2, the J gene TRBJ2-5; 7 bases are shared with TRBD2. The CDR3 contains 15 residues. Germline CDR1 and CDR2: SGHTA and FQGNSA. J was trimmed by 2 bases and V by 5 bases; bases with no gene match: 8. Here the CDR3 reads CASSRAGTKQETQYF. CDR3 bases: TGTGCCAGCAGCCGGGCCGGGACTAAACAAGAGACCCAGTACTTC. Combining the CDR3 with reference TRBV7-2 and TRBJ2-5 gives the whole variable domain GAGVSQSPSNKVTEKGKDVELRCDPISGHTALYWYRQSLGQGLEFLIYFQGNSAPDKSGLPSDRFSAERTGGSVSTLTIQRTQQEDSAVYLCASSRAGTKQETQYFGPGTRLLVL.

CDR3 coding DNA: TGTGCCAGCAGGAGGACAGGGGGTCAGACTGAAGCTTTCTTT. This translates into CASRRTGGQTEAFF. The rearrangement uses TRBV2 and TRBJ1-1; TRBD1 agrees at 10 bases. With 6 bases clipped from V and 5 bases from J, the junction kept 6 bases outside the gene matches. CDR1 SNHLY and CDR2 FYNNEI come from the germline V gene. CDR3 length equals 14 residues. The whole variable domain, remainder taken from reference TRBV2 and TRBJ1-1, is EPEVTQTPSHQVTQMGQEVILRCVPISNHLYFYWYRQILGQKVEFLVSFYNNEISEKSEIFDDQFSVERPDGSNFTLKIRSTKLEDSAMYFCASRRTGGQTEAFFGQGTRLTVV.

The chain is built from TRBV18 and TRBJ1-1, with D perhaps TRBD1 (6 bases). CDR1 is KGHSH, CDR2 LQKENI, per germline. This CDR3 spans 13 amino acids. Trimming pared 5 bases from V and 4 bases from J, leaving 11 bases between. CDR3 loop: CASSSDRLTEAFF. The CDR3 bases are TGTGCCAGCTCAAGCGACAGGCTCACTGAAGCTTTCTTT.

The V gene is TRBV30, the J gene TRBJ2-1; no definite D call. This CDR3 has 13 amino acids. Deletions cut 2 bases from V and 8 bases from J, with 13 bases between. The germline V gene encodes CDR1 GTSNPN and CDR2 SVGIG (reference sequence). The CDR3 region is CAWSPGQVHEQFF. Written as DNA, the CDR3 is TGTGCCTGGAGTCCCGGCCAGGTGCATGAGCAGTTCTTC.

The chain couples TRBV5-1 to TRBJ2-3; D remains unclear. The germline CDR1 and CDR2 sequences are SGHRS and YFSETQ. The V and J ends lost 4 bases and 2 bases respectively, with 5 bases between them. This CDR3 spans 12 amino acids. The CDR3 DNA sequence: TGCGCCAGCAGCCCTTCCACAGATACGCAGTATTTT. This codes for CASSPSTDTQYF.

The rearrangement joins TRBV28 to TRBJ1-2; 7 bases fit TRBD1. V lost 5 bases to trimming and J lost 8 bases; unmatched junction nucleotides: 8. The CDR3 spans 13 residues. CDR1 MDHEN and CDR2 SYDVKM come from the germline V gene. The CDR3 here is CASSRQGVRGYTF. For the CDR3, the DNA is TGTGCCAGCAGTCGACAGGGAGTTAGAGGCTACACCTTC.

The V call is TRBV19, the J call TRBJ2-3; 8 positions match TRBD1. The V gene end was trimmed by 5 bases and the J gene end by 5 bases; junction bases not matched to a gene: 9. CDR3 length: 15 amino acids. CDR1 and CDR2 (germline): LNHDA, SQIVND (reference sequence). The CDR3 protein is CASSSQGAWVDTQYF. The DNA of the CDR3 is TGTGCCAGTAGTTCCCAGGGGGCCTGGGTAGATACGCAGTATTTT.